Each of the 18 T cell receptor beta chains below was sequenced from the same sample in a study of CD8+ T cells in alopecia areata. The treatment was: oral pan-JAK inhibitor, 5-10 mg twice daily. Extraction and reverse transcription of RNA yielded cDNA as the sequencing template. The table came from immunoSEQ multiplex PCR; TCRdb's copy has only in-frame clones and leaves some out. The data show about 220,000 clones, approximately 57% seen once. This sample comprised CD4+ T cells sorted from blood, obtained at week 4, from a patient treated with tofacitinib. The source of these receptors is a human donor with alopecia areata.

The chain employs TRBV30 and TRBJ1-1; D is unresolved. The V end lost 8 bases, the J end lost 0 bases, and 10 bases lay between the germline ends. The CDR3 is made up of 12 amino acids. The germline V gene has CDR1 GTSNPN and CDR2 SVGIG (reference sequence). The CDR3 DNA sequence: TGTGCCCTGGCGGGGATGAACACTGAAGCTTTCTTT. Its translation is CALAGMNTEAFF.

The V call is TRBV6-4, the J call TRBJ2-3; D is undetermined. Germline V gives CDR1 MRHNA, CDR2 SNTAGT. Trimming took off 2 bases at V and 5 bases at J, with 8 bases between the two ends. The CDR3 contains 13 residues. In DNA, the CDR3 is TGTGCCAGCAGTGACAGGCACGGAGATACGCAGTATTTT. This codes for CASSDRHGDTQYF.

This clone showed up just a few times. In DNA form, the CDR3 reads TGTGCCAGTTTAGGACAGGGCAATCAGCCCCAGCATTTT. Its translation is CASLGQGNQPQHF. V is TRBV19 and J is TRBJ1-5; 7 positions agree with TRBD1. The CDR3 covers 13 residues. The V segment lost 8 bases and the J segment 2 bases; nucleotides outside the gene matches: 3. In germline, CDR1 is LNHDA, CDR2 SQIVND (reference sequence).

This chain connects TRBV4-1 to TRBJ1-1, with D possibly being TRBD1 (5 bases). Trimming took off 0 bases at V and 8 bases at J, with 16 bases between the two ends. Germline V lookup: CDR1 MGHRA, CDR2 YSYEKL. CDR3 length equals 15 residues. In nucleotides, the CDR3 is TGCGCCAGCAGCCAAGAGACTCCGCAGGGAGAGGAAGCTTTCTTT. Its protein is CASSQETPQGEEAFF.

This chain uses TRBV7-8 with TRBJ1-2, with 8 nucleotides matching TRBD1. The ends lost 3 bases at V and 2 bases at J; junction bases unmatched: 5. Germline CDR1 SGHVS, CDR2 FQNEAQ. CDR3 length: 15 amino acids. CDR3 DNA: TGTGCCAGCAGCTTCGGACAGGGTAGCAACTATGGCTACACCTTC. Translating it yields CASSFGQGSNYGYTF.

This clone was seen only a few times. The V and J genes are TRBV10-2 and TRBJ2-1; D is possibly TRBD2 (5 bases). Germline V gene data show CDR1 as WSHSY and CDR2 as SAAADI. The CDR3 has 15 residues. V lost 0 bases and J 9 bases, leaving 15 bases between the germline ends. Here the CDR3 DNA reads TGCGCCAGCAGTGAGTCGAGGGTGGGTTCGAGTGAGCAGTTCTTC. Encoded protein: CASSESRVGSSEQFF.

The chain couples TRBV7-6 to TRBJ2-2; 8 bases match TRBD2. Germline CDR1 reads SGHVS; CDR2 reads FNYEAQ. V shed 6 bases and J 6 bases; nucleotides not matched to a gene: 9. This CDR3 region has 15 residues. CDR3 in amino acids: CASRPGGGFPGELFF. The CDR3 nucleotides are TGTGCCAGCAGACCCGGGGGGGGATTCCCCGGGGAGCTGTTTTTT.

The chain links TRBV5-1 to TRBJ2-7; 9 bases are shared with TRBD1. The V segment lost 3 bases and the J segment 2 bases; nucleotides outside the gene matches: 3. The CDR3 sequence is 14 residues long. From germline, CDR1 is SGHRS and CDR2 YFSETQ. CDR3 DNA: TGCGCCAGCAGCTCCGGGACAGGGACCTACGAGCAGTACTTC. Protein: CASSSGTGTYEQYF.

V usage is TRBV5-1 and J usage is TRBJ2-3; TRBD2 is a possible D gene (6 bases). Trimming left V 6 bases short and J 4 bases short, with 15 bases between. CDR3 size: 14 residues. Germline V gives CDR1 SGHRS, CDR2 YFSETQ. CDR3 loop: CASTGGAGADTQYF. As DNA, the CDR3 is TGCGCCAGCACCGGAGGGGCTGGGGCAGATACGCAGTATTTT.

Only one count was recorded for this clone. Other DNA variants within this sample encode the same CDR3. The chain joins TRBV29-1 to TRBJ1-1, with 7 bases fitting TRBD1. The CDR3 consists of 13 residues. Germline V CDR1 and CDR2: SQVTM, ANQGSEA. The J segment lost 1 base and the V segment lost 5 bases, leaving 4 bases of the junction unmatched. CDR3 sequence: CSVLRQGNTEAFF. Here the CDR3 DNA reads TGCAGCGTTCTCAGACAGGGGAACACTGAAGCTTTCTTT.

This clone turned up a few times. The chain combines TRBV5-1 with TRBJ2-1; 9 nucleotides line up with TRBD1. The V and J ends lost 4 bases and 7 bases, in that order; junction bases with no gene match: 9. This CDR3 spans 15 amino acids. Germline loops: CDR1 SGHRS, CDR2 YFSETQ. The CDR3 nucleotides are TGCGCCAGCAGCCCCCCGGGACAGGGTGGAAATGAGCAGTTCTTC. Protein product: CASSPPGQGGNEQFF.

The chain joins TRBV28 to TRBJ2-7, with D perhaps given as TRBD1 or TRBD2 (5 bases each). The CDR3 is 15 amino acids. The germline V gene has CDR1 MDHEN and CDR2 SYDVKM. V dropped 7 bases and J dropped 7 bases, with 23 bases sitting between them. Here the CDR3 reads CASNPVQAGTWEQYF. The CDR3 bases are TGTGCCAGCAACCCAGTCCAGGCCGGGACGTGGGAGCAGTACTTC.

The CDR3 sequence is CASSLAIGRGNSPLHF. The CDR3, as DNA: TGCGCCAGCAGCTTGGCCATAGGACGAGGAAATTCACCCCTCCACTTT. The chain couples TRBV5-1 to TRBJ1-6, with D unclear. Trimming took off 0 bases at V and 7 bases at J, with 14 bases between the two ends. The CDR3 contains 16 residues. Germline-derived CDR1 and CDR2 are SGHRS and YFSETQ.

This clone was detected a few times. V gene TRBV10-3 combines with J gene TRBJ2-7; D gene ambiguous. CDR1 is ENHRY, CDR2 SYGVKD, per germline. Trimming removed 6 bases from V and 2 bases from J, with 5 bases in between. This CDR3 has 11 amino acids. CDR3 residues: CAISETYEQYF. The CDR3 region has the DNA TGTGCCATCAGCGAAACCTACGAGCAGTACTTC.

The V gene is TRBV19, the J gene TRBJ1-6; D is perhaps TRBD1 (5 bases). The CDR3 length is 13 residues. V was shortened by 10 bases and J by 7 bases, with 14 bases between the two germline ends. Germline CDR1 LNHDA, CDR2 SQIVND (reference sequence). The CDR3 DNA sequence: TGTGCCACCTCGGGACTCATCAATTCACCCCTCCACTTT. Amino acid sequence: CATSGLINSPLHF.

The chain carries TRBV6-5 and TRBJ2-7, with 7 bases identical to TRBD1. The CDR3 is made up of 14 amino acids. Germline V gives CDR1 MNHEY, CDR2 SVGAGI. The ends lost 5 bases at V and 4 bases at J; junction bases unmatched: 8. This CDR3 reads CASSGTARLYEQYF. For the CDR3, the DNA is TGTGCCAGCAGTGGGACAGCTAGATTATACGAGCAGTACTTC.

This chain links TRBV7-9 with TRBJ2-7; 7 bases match TRBD2. The trim removed 4 bases at V and 2 bases at J, leaving 2 bases unmatched. This CDR3 region has 13 residues. CDR1 SEHNR and CDR2 FQNEAQ come from the germline V gene (reference sequence). CDR3 protein: CASSSSGAYEQYF. CDR3 DNA sequence: TGTGCCAGCAGCTCAAGCGGGGCCTACGAGCAGTACTTC.

This chain connects TRBV30 to TRBJ2-1; D possibly uses TRBD1 or TRBD2 (5 bases each). This CDR3 contains 13 residues. Trimming cost V 8 bases and J 4 bases, with 15 bases left between them. Germline CDR1 reads GTSNPN; CDR2 reads SVGIG (reference sequence). In DNA form, the CDR3 reads TGTGCCGGTAGAGGGACGCCTTACAATGAGCAGTTCTTC. This sequence encodes CAGRGTPYNEQFF. Full variable domain (outside the CDR3, taken from reference TRBV30 and TRBJ2-1): SQTIHQWPATLVQPVGSPLSLECTVEGTSNPNLYWYRQAAGRGLQLLFYSVGIGQISSEVPQNLSASRPQDRQFILSSKKLLLSDSGFYLCAGRGTPYNEQFFGPGTRLTVL.